A selection of T cell receptor beta chains follows, all from one sample in a study of blood T cell repertoires in COVID-19. Clones were read by immunoSEQ multiplex PCR, and TCRdb kept only the in-frame ones, dropping some. The sample carries 150,000 or so clones, around 86% recorded once. The material sequenced was peripheral blood. The origin of the receptors is a man aged 60 to 75 with COVID-19, enrolled during active disease. Each CDR3 is given with its conserved first and last residue. The D gene is left open where the match is weak. Rows give clone size only sometimes, using once, few, many, or a class for an expanded clone.

v_gene: TRBV7-9; d_gene: TRBD2; abundance: NA; j_gene: TRBJ2-3; CDR3aa: CASSGGGLAGGPVADTQYF; CDR3nt: TGTGCCAGCAGCGGCGGAGGACTAGCGGGAGGGCCTGTCGCAGATACGCAGTATTTT
v_gene: TRBV7-2; d_gene: NA; abundance: NA; j_gene: TRBJ1-1; CDR3aa: CASSLVTGVNTEAFF; CDR3nt: TGTGCCAGCAGCTTAGTCACGGGGGTGAACACTGAAGCTTTCTTT
v_gene: TRBV7-2; d_gene: NA; abundance: few; j_gene: TRBJ1-5; CDR3aa: CASSLAGPGQPQHF; CDR3nt: TGTGCCAGCAGCTTAGCGGGTCCGGGTCAGCCCCAGCATTTT
v_gene: TRBV5-8; d_gene: TRBD1; abundance: NA; j_gene: TRBJ2-7; CDR3aa: CASTRQGFFYEQYF; CDR3nt: TGTGCCAGCACCCGACAGGGGTTTTTTTACGAGCAGTACTTC
v_gene: TRBV7-8; d_gene: TRBD2; abundance: NA; j_gene: TRBJ2-1; CDR3aa: CASTLSPGGPYNEQFF; CDR3nt: TGTGCCAGCACCCTTTCCCCGGGAGGCCCCTACAATGAGCAGTTCTTC
v_gene: TRBV5-4; d_gene: TRBD1; abundance: NA; j_gene: TRBJ1-2; CDR3aa: CASSSGQLLYGYTF; CDR3nt: TGTGCCAGCAGCTCGGGACAGCTACTCTATGGCTACACCTTC
v_gene: TRBV19; d_gene: NA; abundance: once; j_gene: TRBJ2-5; CDR3aa: CASSTVAGETQYF; CDR3nt: TGTGCCAGTAGTACTGTGGCAGGGGAGACCCAGTACTTC
v_gene: TRBV7-2; d_gene: TRBD2; abundance: once; j_gene: TRBJ2-1; CDR3aa: CASTQSGGAYNEQFF; CDR3nt: TGTGCCAGCACCCAAAGCGGGGGGGCATACAATGAGCAGTTCTTC
v_gene: TRBV18; d_gene: NA; abundance: NA; j_gene: TRBJ2-5; CDR3aa: CASSSIASETQYF; CDR3nt: TGTGCCAGCTCATCAATAGCGTCGGAGACCCAGTACTTC
v_gene: TRBV2; d_gene: TRBD2; abundance: NA; j_gene: TRBJ2-1; CDR3aa: CASLKLAGGTYNEQFF; CDR3nt: TGTGCCAGCCTCAAACTAGCGGGGGGTACCTACAATGAGCAGTTCTTC
v_gene: TRBV29-1; d_gene: TRBD1; abundance: once; j_gene: TRBJ2-5; CDR3aa: CSALPRGQGHPWETQYF; CDR3nt: TGCAGCGCCCTACCCCGGGGACAGGGGCATCCCTGGGAGACCCAGTACTTC
v_gene: TRBV7-2; d_gene: TRBD1; abundance: NA; j_gene: TRBJ2-7; CDR3aa: CASSSRQGMSYEQYF; CDR3nt: TGTGCCAGCAGCTCCCGACAGGGAATGTCCTACGAGCAGTACTTC
v_gene: TRBV19; d_gene: NA; abundance: NA; j_gene: TRBJ1-2; CDR3aa: CASSPMLVSYGYTF; CDR3nt: TGTGCCAGTAGCCCGATGTTAGTAAGCTATGGCTACACCTTC
v_gene: TRBV20-1; d_gene: NA; abundance: NA; j_gene: TRBJ1-2; CDR3aa: CSASDPLGGGGYTF; CDR3nt: TGCAGTGCTAGTGACCCTCTGGGCGGGGGTGGCTACACCTTC
v_gene: TRBV11-1; d_gene: NA; abundance: once; j_gene: TRBJ1-1; CDR3aa: CASSFLSMNTEAFF; CDR3nt: TGTGCCAGCAGCTTTTTGAGTATGAACACTGAAGCTTTCTTT
v_gene: TRBV7-8; d_gene: TRBD2; abundance: once; j_gene: TRBJ2-1; CDR3aa: CASSLGRLAGAGTGHEQFF; CDR3nt: TGTGCCAGCAGCTTAGGACGGCTAGCGGGAGCGGGAACGGGCCATGAGCAGTTCTTC
v_gene: TRBV18; d_gene: NA; abundance: once; j_gene: TRBJ1-2; CDR3aa: CASSPLKAGRGSNSYTF; CDR3nt: TGTGCCAGCTCACCGTTGAAAGCCGGCAGGGGATCAAATAGCTACACCTTC
v_gene: TRBV19; d_gene: NA; abundance: NA; j_gene: TRBJ1-2; CDR3aa: CASSLEAYGYTF; CDR3nt: TGTGCCAGTAGTCTCGAAGCCTATGGCTACACCTTC
v_gene: TRBV3-1/TRBV3-2; d_gene: TRBD2; abundance: once; j_gene: TRBJ2-5; CDR3aa: CASSQEGLAVKTQYF; CDR3nt: TGTGCCAGCAGCCAGGAGGGACTAGCTGTAAAGACCCAGTACTTC
v_gene: TRBV7-2; d_gene: TRBD1; abundance: NA; j_gene: TRBJ1-2; CDR3aa: CASSPRTGYGYTF; CDR3nt: TGTGCCAGCAGCCCAAGGACAGGGTACGGCTACACCTTC
v_gene: TRBV19; d_gene: NA; abundance: NA; j_gene: TRBJ1-1; CDR3aa: CASSISNTEAFF; CDR3nt: TGTGCCAGTAGTATCTCGAACACTGAAGCTTTCTTT
v_gene: TRBV6-5; d_gene: TRBD1; abundance: NA; j_gene: TRBJ1-6; CDR3aa: CASSYQTGSSPLHF; CDR3nt: TGTGCCAGCAGTTACCAGACAGGGTCCTCACCCCTCCACTTT
v_gene: TRBV9; d_gene: TRBD1; abundance: once; j_gene: TRBJ2-2; CDR3aa: CASSVTGTAYTGELFF; CDR3nt: TGTGCCAGCAGCGTAACGGGGACAGCCTACACCGGGGAGCTGTTTTTT
v_gene: TRBV5-1; d_gene: NA; abundance: NA; j_gene: TRBJ2-3; CDR3aa: CASRLGQQEDTQYF; CDR3nt: TGCGCCAGCAGACTGGGGCAGCAAGAAGATACGCAGTATTTT
v_gene: TRBV12-3/TRBV12-4; d_gene: NA; abundance: once; j_gene: TRBJ2-7; CDR3aa: CASSLGAFYEQYF; CDR3nt: TGTGCCAGCAGTTTAGGAGCCTTCTACGAGCAGTACTTC
v_gene: TRBV5-1; d_gene: NA; abundance: NA; j_gene: TRBJ1-5; CDR3aa: CASSLGGQRNQPQHF; CDR3nt: TGCGCCAGCAGCTTGGGAGGACAGCGCAATCAGCCCCAGCATTTT
v_gene: TRBV19; d_gene: NA; abundance: NA; j_gene: TRBJ2-1; CDR3aa: CASSIGSGSYNEQFF; CDR3nt: TGTGCCAGTAGTATAGGGTCAGGGTCCTACAATGAGCAGTTCTTC
v_gene: TRBV9; d_gene: TRBD1; abundance: NA; j_gene: TRBJ2-7; CDR3aa: CASSVGQGVYEQYF; CDR3nt: TGTGCCAGCAGCGTAGGACAGGGGGTCTACGAGCAGTACTTC
v_gene: TRBV10-1; d_gene: TRBD1; abundance: NA; j_gene: TRBJ1-2; CDR3aa: CASSEPSKGGQSGFYGYTF; CDR3nt: TGCGCCAGCAGTGAGCCATCGAAGGGGGGACAGTCTGGGTTCTATGGCTACACCTTC
v_gene: TRBV14; d_gene: NA; abundance: NA; j_gene: TRBJ1-6; CDR3aa: CASRPGLHNSPLHF; CDR3nt: TGTGCCAGCAGACCGGGACTACATAATTCACCCCTCCACTTT
v_gene: TRBV30; d_gene: TRBD1; abundance: NA; j_gene: TRBJ1-4; CDR3aa: CAWGASFFGTAQATNEKLFF; CDR3nt: TGTGCCTGGGGTGCCTCCTTCTTCGGGACAGCCCAAGCAACTAATGAAAAACTGTTTTTT
v_gene: TRBV6-5; d_gene: NA; abundance: NA; j_gene: TRBJ1-3; CDR3aa: CASSYSRQTSGNTIYF; CDR3nt: TGTGCCAGCAGTTACTCCCGACAGACCTCTGGAAACACCATATATTTT
v_gene: TRBV30; d_gene: TRBD1; abundance: NA; j_gene: TRBJ1-5; CDR3aa: CAWSYRGGNQPQHF; CDR3nt: TGTGCCTGGAGTTACAGGGGGGGCAATCAGCCCCAGCATTTT
v_gene: TRBV6-2/TRBV6-3; d_gene: TRBD2; abundance: NA; j_gene: TRBJ2-3; CDR3aa: CASSKEAGTTDTQYF; CDR3nt: TGTGCCAGCAGCAAAGAAGCGGGGACCACAGATACGCAGTATTTT
v_gene: TRBV6-2/TRBV6-3; d_gene: TRBD1; abundance: NA; j_gene: TRBJ2-1; CDR3aa: CASIPDRVSYNEQFF; CDR3nt: TGTGCCAGCATCCCGGACAGGGTCTCCTACAATGAGCAGTTCTTC
v_gene: TRBV4-1; d_gene: NA; abundance: NA; j_gene: TRBJ2-3; CDR3aa: CASSPRNRGTDTQYF; CDR3nt: TGCGCCAGCAGCCCGAGGAATCGAGGCACAGATACGCAGTATTTT
v_gene: TRBV7-9; d_gene: TRBD1; abundance: NA; j_gene: TRBJ2-5; CDR3aa: CATDRGRGETQYF; CDR3nt: TGTGCCACCGACAGGGGGCGCGGGGAGACCCAGTACTTC
v_gene: TRBV5-4; d_gene: NA; abundance: NA; j_gene: TRBJ1-1; CDR3aa: CASSPGGGGDTEAFF; CDR3nt: TGTGCCAGCAGCCCCGGGGGGGGCGGGGACACTGAAGCTTTCTTT
v_gene: TRBV7-3; d_gene: TRBD2; abundance: NA; j_gene: TRBJ2-2; CDR3aa: CASSLRLAGDTGELFF; CDR3nt: TGTGCCAGCAGCTTAAGACTAGCGGGAGATACCGGGGAGCTGTTTTTT